What follows are 9 T cell receptor beta chains derived from one specimen sequenced in a study of T cells expressing NK-cell markers. TCRdb re-called the 5' RACE reads and gives one entry per CDR3 protein, without DNA. The record lists some 440,000 distinct CDR3 sequences, of which the ten most abundant hold almost 1.5%. Sequencing was performed on blood T cells: a sorted CD56 or NKG2C T cell subset, CD4+ or CD8+ T cells, or bulk PBMC T cells (not recorded which). The receptors come from a woman aged 45-59 years in good health.

The V gene is TRBV9, the J gene TRBJ2-2. Germline CDR1 SGDLS, CDR2 YYNGEE. The CDR3 extends over 17 amino acids. CDR3 region: CASSVGYFLNLAGELFF.

The chain is built from TRBV24-1 and TRBJ2-1; TCRdb designates TRBD1, a call that cannot be tested without DNA. Germline V gene lookup returns CDR1 KGHDR and CDR2 SFDVKD. This CDR3 has 13 amino acids. The CDR3 reads CATQGQSYNEQFF.

The gene calls are TRBV10-1 and TRBJ1-2. The CDR3 consists of 13 residues. The V gene's germline CDR1 is WNHNN and CDR2 SYGVQD (reference sequence). CDR3 loop: CASSEDPRYGYTF.

This rearrangement joins TRBV4-2 to TRBJ2-3; TCRdb outputs TRBD1, but without DNA this stays unchecked. Germline V gene sequence: CDR1 LGHNA, CDR2 YNFKEQ. The CDR3 has 16 amino acids. The CDR3 reads CASSQLQGTGKDTQYF.

The V and J genes are TRBV4-1 and TRBJ2-3; checking the TCRdb D call of TRBD2 is not possible without DNA. The CDR3 has 15 amino acids. Germline V gives CDR1 MGHRA, CDR2 YSYEKL. The CDR3 protein is CASSQIQGPPDTQYF.

The chain employs TRBV11-1 and TRBJ2-1; the D gene TCRdb calls, TRBD1, cannot be checked with no DNA. The germline V gene has CDR1 SGHAT and CDR2 FQDESV (reference sequence). The CDR3 covers 16 residues. CDR3 residues: CASSLPFRGDYNEQFF.

The chain links TRBV2 to TRBJ2-7; checking the TCRdb D call of TRBD1 is not possible without DNA. The V gene's germline CDR1 is SNHLY and CDR2 FYNNEI. The CDR3 has 16 amino acids. The CDR3: CASSRMDWDRTYEQYF.

The V gene is TRBV4-2, the J gene TRBJ2-4; TCRdb's assignment of TRBD1 cannot be checked, as there is no DNA. This CDR3 contains 14 residues. CDR1 LGHNA and CDR2 YNFKEQ come from the germline V gene. Here the CDR3 reads CASSQGPEVGLSYF.

The V call is TRBV12-5, the J call TRBJ1-1; TCRdb picks TRBD1, but there is no DNA to check that call. CDR1 LGHNT and CDR2 FRNRAP come from the germline V gene. The CDR3 sequence is 15 residues long. CDR3 in amino acids: CASGPSTGLGTEAFF.